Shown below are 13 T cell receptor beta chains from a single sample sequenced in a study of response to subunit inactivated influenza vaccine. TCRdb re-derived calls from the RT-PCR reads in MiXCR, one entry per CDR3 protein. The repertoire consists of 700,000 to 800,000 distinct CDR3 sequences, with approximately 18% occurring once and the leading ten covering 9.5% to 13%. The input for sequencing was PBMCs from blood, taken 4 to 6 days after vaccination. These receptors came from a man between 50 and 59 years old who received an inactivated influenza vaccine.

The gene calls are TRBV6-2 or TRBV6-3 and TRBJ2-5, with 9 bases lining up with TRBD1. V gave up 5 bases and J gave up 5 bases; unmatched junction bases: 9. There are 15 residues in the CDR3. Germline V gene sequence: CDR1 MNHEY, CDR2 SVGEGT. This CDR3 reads CASSAQQGARETQYF. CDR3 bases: TGTGCCAGCAGTGCACAACAGGGGGCACGTGAGACCCAGTACTTC.

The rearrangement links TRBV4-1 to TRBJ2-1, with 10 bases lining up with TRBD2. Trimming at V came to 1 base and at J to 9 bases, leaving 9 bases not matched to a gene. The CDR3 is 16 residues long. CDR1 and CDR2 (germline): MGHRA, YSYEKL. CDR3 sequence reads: CASSQAGTSVIFEQFF. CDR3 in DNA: TGCGCCAGCAGCCAAGCCGGGACTAGCGTTATCTTTGAGCAGTTCTTC.

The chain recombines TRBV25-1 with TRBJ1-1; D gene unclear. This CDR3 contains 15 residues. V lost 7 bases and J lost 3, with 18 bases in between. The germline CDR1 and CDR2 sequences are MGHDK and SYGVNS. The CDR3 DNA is TGTGCCAGCAAGATGAACGAGGGTAGTTACACTGAAGCTTTCTTT. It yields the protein CASKMNEGSYTEAFF.

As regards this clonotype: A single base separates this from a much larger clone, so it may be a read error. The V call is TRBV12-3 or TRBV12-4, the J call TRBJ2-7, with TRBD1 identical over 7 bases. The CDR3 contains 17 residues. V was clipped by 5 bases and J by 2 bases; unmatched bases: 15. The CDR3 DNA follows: TGTGCCAGCAGTCTTGCTTGGGACAGCCCGCTAGCCTACGAGCAGTACTTC. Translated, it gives CASSLAWDSPLAYEQYF.

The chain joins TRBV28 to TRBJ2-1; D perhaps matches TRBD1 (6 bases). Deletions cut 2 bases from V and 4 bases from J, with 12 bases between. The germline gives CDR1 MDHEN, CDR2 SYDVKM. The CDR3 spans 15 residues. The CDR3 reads CASSLGTTTYNEQFF. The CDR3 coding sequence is TGTGCCAGCAGTTTAGGGACAACGACTTACAATGAGCAGTTCTTC.

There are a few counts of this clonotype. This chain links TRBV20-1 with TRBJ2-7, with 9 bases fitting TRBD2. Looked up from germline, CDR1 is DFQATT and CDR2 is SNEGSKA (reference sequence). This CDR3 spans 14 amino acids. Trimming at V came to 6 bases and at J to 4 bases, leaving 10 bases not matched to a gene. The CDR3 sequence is CSANLAGVRYEQYF. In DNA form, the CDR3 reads TGCAGTGCAAACTTAGCGGGAGTTCGTTACGAGCAGTACTTC.

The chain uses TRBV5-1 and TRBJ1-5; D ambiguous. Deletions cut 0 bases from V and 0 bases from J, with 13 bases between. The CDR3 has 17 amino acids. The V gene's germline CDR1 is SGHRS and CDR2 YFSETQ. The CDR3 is CASSLEPRSYSNQPQHF. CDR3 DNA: TGCGCCAGCAGCTTGGAACCGCGATCCTATAGCAATCAGCCCCAGCATTTT. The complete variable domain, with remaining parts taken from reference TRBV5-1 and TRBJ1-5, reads KAGVTQTPRYLIKTRGQQVTLSCSPISGHRSVSWYQQTPGQGLQFLFEYFSETQRNKGNFPGRFSGRQFSNSRSEMNVSTLELGDSALYLCASSLEPRSYSNQPQHFGDGTRLSIL.

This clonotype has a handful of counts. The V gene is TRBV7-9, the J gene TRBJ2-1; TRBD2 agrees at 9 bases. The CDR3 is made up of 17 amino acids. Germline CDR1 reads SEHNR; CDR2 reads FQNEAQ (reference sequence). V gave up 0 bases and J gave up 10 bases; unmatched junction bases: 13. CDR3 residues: CASSLALGLAYQWEQFF. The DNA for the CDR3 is TGTGCCAGCAGCTTAGCGTTAGGACTAGCGTATCAATGGGAGCAGTTCTTC.

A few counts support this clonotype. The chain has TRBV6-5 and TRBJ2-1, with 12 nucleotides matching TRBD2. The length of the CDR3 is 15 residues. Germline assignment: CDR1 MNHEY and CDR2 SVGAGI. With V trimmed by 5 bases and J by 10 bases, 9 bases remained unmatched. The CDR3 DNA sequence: TGTGCCAGCAGTCACCTAGCGGGGGGGCCGTGGGAGCAGTTCTTC. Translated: CASSHLAGGPWEQFF.

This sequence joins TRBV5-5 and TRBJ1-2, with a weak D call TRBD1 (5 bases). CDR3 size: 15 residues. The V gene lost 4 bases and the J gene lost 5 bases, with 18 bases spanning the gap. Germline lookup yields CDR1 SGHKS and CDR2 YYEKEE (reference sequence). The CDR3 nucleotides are TGTGCCAGCAGCACGTCAACCGGGGGGGGATATGGCTACACCTTC. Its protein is CASSTSTGGGYGYTF.

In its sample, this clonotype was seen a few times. CDR3: CASSGTGDEADTQYF. CDR3 coding DNA: TGCGCCAGCAGTGGGACAGGGGATGAGGCAGATACGCAGTATTTT. The V call is TRBV5-1, the J call TRBJ2-3, with TRBD1 matching over 10 bases. The V gene end was trimmed by 5 bases and the J gene end by 4 bases; junction bases not matched to a gene: 7. The CDR3 is 15 amino acids. Germline CDR1 and CDR2: SGHRS and YFSETQ.

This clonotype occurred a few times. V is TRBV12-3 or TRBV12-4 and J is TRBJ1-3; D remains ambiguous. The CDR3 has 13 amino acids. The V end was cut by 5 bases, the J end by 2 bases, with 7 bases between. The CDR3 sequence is CASSTDAGNTIYF. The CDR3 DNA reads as TGTGCCAGCAGTACGGACGCTGGAAACACCATATATTTT.

The CDR3 DNA sequence: TGTGCCAGCAGTCGGGACAGGGGAAACGGGGAGCTGTTTTTT. The encoded protein is CASSRDRGNGELFF. The chain couples TRBV7-2 to TRBJ2-2; 10 bases map to TRBD1. Germline V lookup: CDR1 SGHTA, CDR2 FQGNSA. The V and J ends lost 6 bases and 7 bases, in that order; junction bases with no gene match: 5. This CDR3 has 14 amino acids.